The source of this T cell receptor beta chain is a study of shared clonotypes between healthy human individuals. Donors had no recently reported acute infections or vaccinations and were HIV-negative. This table comes from immunoSEQ multiplex PCR, and its TCRdb copy is limited to in-frame clones, with some not included. The repertoire holds approximately 2.5 million clones, with 93% as singletons. Per germline, CDR1 MDHEN and CDR2 SYDVKM. Deletions cut 5 bases from V and 0 bases from J, with 15 bases between. This CDR3 has 16 amino acids. This sequence joins TRBV28 and TRBJ2-3; D gene unclear. Material: naive CD4+ T cells from PBMCs. Noted subset: CD45RA+ positively selected. The receptor's source is a man between 18 and 35 years old in good health. Some clones in this sample may be carry-over from other donors' samples. CDR3 bases: TGTGCCAGCAGTCCCGGCATCTTCTTTAGCACAGATACGCAGTATTTT. Translated, it gives CASSPGIFFSTDTQYF. The variable domain in full, completed from reference TRBV28 and TRBJ2-3, reads DVKVTQSSRYLVKRTGEKVFLECVQDMDHENMFWYRQDPGLGLRLIYFSYDVKMKEKGDIPEGYSVSREKKERFSLILESASTNQTSMYLCASSPGIFFSTDTQYFGPGTRLTVL.